The present T cell receptor (beta chain) was sequenced within a study of T cell changes during pregnancy in multiple sclerosis. V dropped 4 bases and J dropped 0 bases, with 19 bases sitting between them. CDR3 size: 18 residues. TCRdb keeps only in-frame clones here, not all; method: immunoSEQ multiplex PCR. Counted here are approximately 44,000 clones, roughly 89% occurring once; the ten biggest clones make up more than 0.6%. The chain has TRBV5-3 and TRBJ1-4, with D perhaps matching TRBD1 (5 bases). TRBV5-3 is flagged as an ORF with uncertain function. The material sequenced was CD4+ T cells from peripheral blood mononuclear cells, taken in the first trimester of pregnancy. The receptor comes from a female donor with multiple sclerosis, enrolled in a pregnancy study. CDR3 amino acids: CARSRAAGKDATNEKLFF. CDR3 nucleotide sequence: TGTGCCAGAAGCCGGGCGGCAGGGAAAGACGCAACTAATGAAAAACTGTTTTTT.